This record concerns one T cell receptor beta chain sequence. What it binds is not known. This CDR3 is 13 amino acids long. From germline, CDR1 is GTSNPN and CDR2 SVGIG (reference sequence). The V and J ends lost 8 bases and 6 bases, in that order; junction bases with no gene match: 11. After less than twelve days in culture, the CD4+ T cells were isolated. IL-2 medium took the place of half the medium on both days 3 and 7. Profiled with immunoSEQ multiplex PCR; TCRdb holds only in-frame clones, not every one. The profile shows tens of thousands of clones, roughly 75% of them singletons. This entry comes from a study of vaccination effects on CD4 cells after COVID-19. Study overall: Prior to sequencing, the ViraFEST assay stimulated PBMC with viral peptide pools, which expanded the antigen-specific CD4+ T cells. A few million PBMC were seeded per well and grown in the presence of about 9.5 IU/ml IL-2 and 10 ug/ml peptides. Study-wide results and caveats: Infection- and vaccine-induced clones contracted markedly late after vaccination.

The genes are TRBV30 and TRBJ1-2; 8 nucleotides line up with TRBD1. The clonotype originates from a human donor who received a COVID-19 vaccine. This material consisted of CD4+ T cells from PBMCs cultured without peptide, taken before COVID-19 vaccination. CDR3 sequence reads: CARSQGEAHGYTF. The CDR3 bases are TGTGCCCGATCACAGGGGGAAGCTCATGGCTACACCTTC. The entire variable domain, with the rest obtained from reference TRBV30 and TRBJ1-2, is as follows: SQTIHQWPATLVQPVGSPLSLECTVEGTSNPNLYWYRQAAGRGLQLLFYSVGIGQISSEVPQNLSASRPQDRQFILSSKKLLLSDSGFYLCARSQGEAHGYTFGSGTRLTVV.